This TCR beta chain comes out of a study of cytotoxic CD8 clonotypes in ibrutinib-treated CLL. Turning to the study itself: Among the patients, 10 to 11 presented as relapsed/refractory and about 15 as treatment-naive; around 18 showed unmutated IGHV.

The CDR3 has 13 residues. V was cut by 2 bases and J by 8 bases, with 10 bases left in between. CDR1 MNHEY and CDR2 SMNVEV come from the germline V gene (reference sequence). Points from the study as a whole: Under therapy, public clonotypes either contracted or stayed stable, and they were uncommon. The study found clonality rose at ibrutinib response, then fell toward baseline at progression.

Concerning this clone: The antigen remains unidentified.

TCRdb's copy holds only in-frame clones and misses some; the assay was immunoSEQ multiplex PCR. The repertoire has some 290,000 clones, 70% to 80% of them found once; the top ten carry approximately 7%. The starting material was PBMCs, obtained before ibrutinib treatment. This clonotype originated in a human donor with chronic lymphocytic leukemia. This chain connects TRBV27 to TRBJ2-1, with unresolved D. This chain's CDR3 is CASSLTFMDEQFF. The CDR3 DNA reads TGTGCCAGCAGTTTAACATTCATGGATGAGCAGTTCTTC.